A selection of T cell receptor beta chains follows, all from one sample in a study of Graves' ophthalmopathy and Graves' hyperthyroidism. TCRdb itself ran the multiplex PCR reads through MiXCR, one entry per CDR3 protein. This table has about 480,000 distinct CDR3 sequences, approximately 15% appearing once. The sample consisted of blood. The receptors were sampled from a woman younger than 45 with Graves' ophthalmopathy. Both conserved end residues are part of each CDR3. A D gene is named only where the DNA matches it firmly. For some rows the clone size is stated as once, few or many, or as a class when expanded; others skip it.

clone_size: many; j_call: TRBJ1-2; d_call: -; v_call: TRBV10-2; cdr3_length: 15; cdr3_nt: TGCGCCAGCAGTGAGCTGGGCAGTATGAACTATGGCTACACCTTC; cdr3_aa: CASSELGSMNYGYTF
clone_size: many; j_call: TRBJ1-1; d_call: -; v_call: TRBV15; cdr3_length: 14; cdr3_nt: TGTGCCACCAGCAGATCTCCCCCAGAAGCTGAAGCTTTCTTT; cdr3_aa: CATSRSPPEAEAFF
clone_size: -; j_call: TRBJ1-2; d_call: -; v_call: TRBV6-1; cdr3_length: 16; cdr3_nt: TGTGCCAGCAGTGACCCCGCTGGGGGGGTGGGCTATGGCTACACCTTC; cdr3_aa: CASSDPAGGVGYGYTF
clone_size: many; j_call: TRBJ2-2; d_call: -; v_call: TRBV30; cdr3_length: 11; cdr3_nt: TGTGCCTGGAGTGTAGCCGGGGAGCTGTTTTTT; cdr3_aa: CAWSVAGELFF
clone_size: many; j_call: TRBJ1-5; d_call: -; v_call: TRBV6-2/TRBV6-3; cdr3_length: 16; cdr3_nt: TGTGCCGGCAGTCAAAAAACAGGGCTCAGCAATCAGCCCCAGCATTTT; cdr3_aa: CAGSQKTGLSNQPQHF
clone_size: many; j_call: TRBJ1-5; d_call: -; v_call: TRBV28; cdr3_length: 13; cdr3_nt: TGTGCCAGCAACGACAGGAGAAGGGAGCCCCAGCATTTT; cdr3_aa: CASNDRRREPQHF
clone_size: few; j_call: TRBJ1-1; d_call: -; v_call: TRBV30; cdr3_length: 11; cdr3_nt: TGTGCCTGGAGTCTTCGGGGGGGAGCTTTCTTT; cdr3_aa: CAWSLRGGAFF
clone_size: many; j_call: TRBJ2-5; d_call: -; v_call: TRBV29-1; cdr3_length: 15; cdr3_nt: TGCAGCGTTGAATTGGCGGAAGGGCGTGAAGAGACCCAGTACTTC; cdr3_aa: CSVELAEGREETQYF
clone_size: -; j_call: TRBJ1-6; d_call: -; v_call: TRBV30; cdr3_length: 14; cdr3_nt: TGTGCCTGGAGTGTTCTTCGTTGGGATTCACCCCTCCACTTT; cdr3_aa: CAWSVLRWDSPLHF
clone_size: -; j_call: TRBJ2-7; d_call: -; v_call: TRBV12-3/TRBV12-4; cdr3_length: 14; cdr3_nt: TGTGCCAGCAGTCCCGCAGTTAACTCCTACGAGCAGTACTTC; cdr3_aa: CASSPAVNSYEQYF
clone_size: many; j_call: TRBJ2-5; d_call: -; v_call: TRBV13; cdr3_length: 14; cdr3_nt: TGTGCCAGCAGCTTCAGGGGTAGGCAAGAGACCCAGTACTTC; cdr3_aa: CASSFRGRQETQYF
clone_size: few; j_call: TRBJ2-7; d_call: -; v_call: TRBV5-1; cdr3_length: 15; cdr3_nt: TGCGCCAGCAGCTTAGACCCAGCTGAGTCCTACGAGCAGTACTTC; cdr3_aa: CASSLDPAESYEQYF
clone_size: many; j_call: TRBJ1-2; d_call: -; v_call: TRBV5-5; cdr3_length: 14; cdr3_nt: TGTGCCAGCAGCTTGGTATTCGGGACCTATGGCTACACCTTC; cdr3_aa: CASSLVFGTYGYTF
clone_size: few; j_call: TRBJ2-7; d_call: -; v_call: TRBV18; cdr3_length: 13; cdr3_nt: TGTGCCAGCTCATGGACGAGACGGCACGAGCAGTACTTC; cdr3_aa: CASSWTRRHEQYF
clone_size: few; j_call: TRBJ1-2; d_call: TRBD1; v_call: TRBV3-1; cdr3_length: 14; cdr3_nt: TGTGCCAGCAGCCACAGACAGGGGGCTGAAGGCTACACCTTC; cdr3_aa: CASSHRQGAEGYTF